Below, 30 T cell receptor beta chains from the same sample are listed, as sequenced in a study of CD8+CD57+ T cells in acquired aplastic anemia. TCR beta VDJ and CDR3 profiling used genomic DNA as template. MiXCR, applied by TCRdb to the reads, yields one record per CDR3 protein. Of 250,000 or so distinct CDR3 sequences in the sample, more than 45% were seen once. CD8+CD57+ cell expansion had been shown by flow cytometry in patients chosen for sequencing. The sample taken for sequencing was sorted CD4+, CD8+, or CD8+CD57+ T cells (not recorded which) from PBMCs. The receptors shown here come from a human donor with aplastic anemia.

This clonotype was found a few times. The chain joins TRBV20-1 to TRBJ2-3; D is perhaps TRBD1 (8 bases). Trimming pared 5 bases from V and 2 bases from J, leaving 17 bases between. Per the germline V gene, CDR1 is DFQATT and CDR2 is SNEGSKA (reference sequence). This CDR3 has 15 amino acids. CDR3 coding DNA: TGCAGTGCTCAGGGGGCTAGCGGCTTCACAGATACGCAGTATTTT. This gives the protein CSAQGASGFTDTQYF.

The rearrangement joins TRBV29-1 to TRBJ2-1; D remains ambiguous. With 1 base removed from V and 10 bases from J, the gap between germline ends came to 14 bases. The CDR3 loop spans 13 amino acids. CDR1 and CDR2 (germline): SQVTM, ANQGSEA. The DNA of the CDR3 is TGCAGCGTTGAAGTGCGAGCATCAAGGGAGCAGTTCTTC. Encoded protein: CSVEVRASREQFF.

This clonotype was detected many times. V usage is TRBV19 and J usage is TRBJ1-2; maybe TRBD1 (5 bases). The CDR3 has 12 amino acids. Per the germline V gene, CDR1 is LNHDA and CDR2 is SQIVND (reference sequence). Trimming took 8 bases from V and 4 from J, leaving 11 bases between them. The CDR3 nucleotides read TGTGCCAGTTCAGGGCAGACCTATGGCTACACCTTC. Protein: CASSGQTYGYTF.

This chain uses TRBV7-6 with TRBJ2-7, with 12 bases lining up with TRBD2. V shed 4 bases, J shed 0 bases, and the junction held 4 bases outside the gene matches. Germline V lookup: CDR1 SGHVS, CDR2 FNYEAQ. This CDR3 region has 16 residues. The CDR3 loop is CASSYRTSGVSYEQYF. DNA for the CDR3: TGTGCCAGCAGCTACCGGACTAGCGGGGTCTCCTACGAGCAGTACTTC. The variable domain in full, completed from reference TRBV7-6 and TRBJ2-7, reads GAGVSQSPRYKVTKRGQDVALRCDPISGHVSLYWYRQALGQGPEFLTYFNYEAQQDKSGLPNDRFSAERPEGSISTLTIQRTEQRDSAMYRCASSYRTSGVSYEQYFGPGTRLTVT.

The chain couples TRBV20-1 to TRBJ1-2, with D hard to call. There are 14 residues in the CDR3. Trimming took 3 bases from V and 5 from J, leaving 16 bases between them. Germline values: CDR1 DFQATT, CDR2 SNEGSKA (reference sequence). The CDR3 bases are TGCAGTGCTAGGCAGAAACAGTGGAGGTATGGCTACACCTTC. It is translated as CSARQKQWRYGYTF.

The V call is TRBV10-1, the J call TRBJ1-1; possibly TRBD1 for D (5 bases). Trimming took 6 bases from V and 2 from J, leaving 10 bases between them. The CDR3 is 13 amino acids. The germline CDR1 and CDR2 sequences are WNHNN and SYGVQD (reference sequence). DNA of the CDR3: TGCGCCAGCAGAAAGACAGCCAACACTGAAGCTTTCTTT. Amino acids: CASRKTANTEAFF.

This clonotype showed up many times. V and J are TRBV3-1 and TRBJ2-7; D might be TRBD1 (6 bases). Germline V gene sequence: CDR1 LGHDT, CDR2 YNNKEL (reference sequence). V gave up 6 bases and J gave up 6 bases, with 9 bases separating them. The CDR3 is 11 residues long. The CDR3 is CASSTGTEQYF. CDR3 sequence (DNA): TGTGCCAGCAGTACAGGGACCGAGCAGTACTTC.

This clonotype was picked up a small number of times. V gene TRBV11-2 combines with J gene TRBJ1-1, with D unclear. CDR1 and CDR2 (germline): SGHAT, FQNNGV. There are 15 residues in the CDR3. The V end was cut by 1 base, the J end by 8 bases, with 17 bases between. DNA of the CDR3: TGTGCCAGCAGCTTAGTTAGAGGTTCCCGTGGGGAAGCTTTCTTT. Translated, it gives CASSLVRGSRGEAFF.

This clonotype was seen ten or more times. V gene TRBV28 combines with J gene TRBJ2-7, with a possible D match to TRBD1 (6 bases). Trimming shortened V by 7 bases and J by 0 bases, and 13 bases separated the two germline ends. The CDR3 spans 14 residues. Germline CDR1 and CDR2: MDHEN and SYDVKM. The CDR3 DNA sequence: TGTGCCAGCACTTGGACAGTACCCTCCTACGAGCAGTACTTC. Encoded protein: CASTWTVPSYEQYF.

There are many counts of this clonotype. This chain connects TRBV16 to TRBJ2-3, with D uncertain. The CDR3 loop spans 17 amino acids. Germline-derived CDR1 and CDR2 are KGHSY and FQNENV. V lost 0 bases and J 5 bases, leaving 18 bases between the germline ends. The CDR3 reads CASSQSTFTAARDTQYF. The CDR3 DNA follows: TGTGCCAGCAGCCAATCGACCTTCACAGCCGCCCGAGATACGCAGTATTTT.

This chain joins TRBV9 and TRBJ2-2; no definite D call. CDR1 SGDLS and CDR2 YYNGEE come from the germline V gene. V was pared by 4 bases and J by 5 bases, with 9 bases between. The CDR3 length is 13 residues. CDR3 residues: CASSLVPTGELFF. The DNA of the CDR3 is TGTGCCAGCAGCCTCGTGCCGACCGGGGAGCTGTTTTTT.

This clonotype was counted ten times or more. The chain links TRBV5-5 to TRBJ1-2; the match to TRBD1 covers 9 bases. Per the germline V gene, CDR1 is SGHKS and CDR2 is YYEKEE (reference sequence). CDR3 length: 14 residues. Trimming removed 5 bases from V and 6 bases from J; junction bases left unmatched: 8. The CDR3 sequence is CASRRDRAGDGYTF. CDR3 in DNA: TGTGCCAGCAGACGGGACAGGGCTGGAGATGGCTACACCTTC.

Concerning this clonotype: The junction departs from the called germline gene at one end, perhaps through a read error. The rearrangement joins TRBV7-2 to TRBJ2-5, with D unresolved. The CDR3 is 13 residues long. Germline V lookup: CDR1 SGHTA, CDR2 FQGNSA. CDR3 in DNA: TGCGCCAGCAGCCTGACCATGTTGGAGACCCAGTACTTC. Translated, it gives CASSLTMLETQYF.

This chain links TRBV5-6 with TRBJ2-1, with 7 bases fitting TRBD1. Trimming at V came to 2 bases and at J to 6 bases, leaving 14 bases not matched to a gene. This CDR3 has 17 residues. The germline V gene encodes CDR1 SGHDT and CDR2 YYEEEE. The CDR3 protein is CASSFINRGSLSNEQFF. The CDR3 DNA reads TGTGCCAGCAGCTTTATTAACAGGGGATCCTTGTCCAATGAGCAGTTCTTC.

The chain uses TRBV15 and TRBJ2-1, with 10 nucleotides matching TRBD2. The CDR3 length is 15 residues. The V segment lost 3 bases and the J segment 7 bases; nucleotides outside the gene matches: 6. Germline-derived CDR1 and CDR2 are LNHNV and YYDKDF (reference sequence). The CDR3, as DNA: TGTGCCACCAGCAGTTTAGCGGGAGGTAATAATGAGCAGTTCTTC. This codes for CATSSLAGGNNEQFF.

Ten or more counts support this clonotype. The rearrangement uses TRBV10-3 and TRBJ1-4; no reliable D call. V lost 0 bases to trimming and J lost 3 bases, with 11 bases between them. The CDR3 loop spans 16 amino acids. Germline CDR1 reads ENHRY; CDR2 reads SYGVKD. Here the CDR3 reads CAISESSQVPNEKLFF. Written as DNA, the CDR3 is TGTGCCATCAGTGAGTCATCTCAGGTCCCTAATGAAAAACTGTTTTTT.

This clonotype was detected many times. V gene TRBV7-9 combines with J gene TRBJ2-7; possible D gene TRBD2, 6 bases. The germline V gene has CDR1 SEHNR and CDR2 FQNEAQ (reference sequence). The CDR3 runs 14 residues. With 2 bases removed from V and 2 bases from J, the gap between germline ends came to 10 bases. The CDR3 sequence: CASSLSGPTYEQYF. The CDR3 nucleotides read TGTGCCAGCAGCTTAAGCGGGCCGACCTACGAGCAGTACTTC.

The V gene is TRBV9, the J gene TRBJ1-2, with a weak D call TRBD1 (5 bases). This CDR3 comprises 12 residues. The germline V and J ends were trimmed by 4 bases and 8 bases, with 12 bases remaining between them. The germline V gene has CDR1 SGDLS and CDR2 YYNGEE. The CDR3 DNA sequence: TGTGCCAGCAGCTACCAGGGTCGAGGCTACACCTTC. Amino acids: CASSYQGRGYTF.

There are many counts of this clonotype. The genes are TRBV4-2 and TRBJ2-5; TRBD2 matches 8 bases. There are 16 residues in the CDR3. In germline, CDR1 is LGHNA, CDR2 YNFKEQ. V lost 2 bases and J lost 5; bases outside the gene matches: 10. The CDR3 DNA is TGTGCCAGCAGCCAACTCGACGGGGGGGCAGGGGAGACCCAGTACTTC. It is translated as CASSQLDGGAGETQYF.

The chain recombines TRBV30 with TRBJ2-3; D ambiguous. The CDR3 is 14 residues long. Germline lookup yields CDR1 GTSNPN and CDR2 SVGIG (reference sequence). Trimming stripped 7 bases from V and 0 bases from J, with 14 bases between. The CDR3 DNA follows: TGTGCCTCACGCCCGACCCGAAGCACAGATACGCAGTATTTT. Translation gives CASRPTRSTDTQYF.

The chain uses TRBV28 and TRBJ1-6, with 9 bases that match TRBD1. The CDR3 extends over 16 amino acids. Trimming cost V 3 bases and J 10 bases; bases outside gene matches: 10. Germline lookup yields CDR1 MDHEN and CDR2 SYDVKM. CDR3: CASSLQAGTGWSPLHF. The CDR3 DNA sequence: TGTGCCAGCAGTTTGCAGGCCGGGACAGGGTGGTCACCCCTCCACTTT.

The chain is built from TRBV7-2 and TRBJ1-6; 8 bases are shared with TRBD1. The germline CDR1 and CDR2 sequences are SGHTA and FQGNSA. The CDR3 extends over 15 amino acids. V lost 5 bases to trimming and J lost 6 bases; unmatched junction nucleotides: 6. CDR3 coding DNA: TGTGCCAGCAGCCAGAGGACAGGGAGTAATTCACCCCTCCACTTT. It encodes CASSQRTGSNSPLHF.

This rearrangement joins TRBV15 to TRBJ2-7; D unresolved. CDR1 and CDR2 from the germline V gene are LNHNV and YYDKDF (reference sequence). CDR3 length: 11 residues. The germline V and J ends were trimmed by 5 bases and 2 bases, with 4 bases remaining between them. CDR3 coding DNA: TGTGCCACCAGCTCGCCCTACGAGCAGTACTTC. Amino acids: CATSSPYEQYF.

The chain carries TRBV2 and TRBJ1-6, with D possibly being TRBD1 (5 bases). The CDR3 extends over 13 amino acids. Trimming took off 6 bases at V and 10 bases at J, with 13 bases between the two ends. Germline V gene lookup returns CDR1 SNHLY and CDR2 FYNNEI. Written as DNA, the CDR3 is TGTGCCAGCAGCCTACAGGTTGACTCACCCCTCCACTTT. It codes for CASSLQVDSPLHF.

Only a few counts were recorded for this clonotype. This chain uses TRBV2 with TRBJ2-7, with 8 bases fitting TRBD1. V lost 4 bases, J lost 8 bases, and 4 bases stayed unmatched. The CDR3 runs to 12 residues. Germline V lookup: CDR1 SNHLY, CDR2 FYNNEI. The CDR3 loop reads CASSGDRWQQYF. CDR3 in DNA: TGTGCCAGCAGTGGGGACAGGTGGCAGCAGTACTTC.

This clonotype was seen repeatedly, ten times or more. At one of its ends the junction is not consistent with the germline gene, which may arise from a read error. The CDR3 DNA reads TGTAGACTCGGGCAGGGTTTCACTGAAGCTTTCTTT. Its translation: CRLGQGFTEAFF. The V gene is TRBV20-1, the J gene TRBJ1-1; tentatively, D is TRBD1 (5 bases). The CDR3 is 12 residues long. Germline V lookup: CDR1 DFQATT, CDR2 SNEGSKA (reference sequence).

The CDR3 DNA follows: TGTGCCATCAGTGAGTCGAGTGACACCATATATTTT. Its translation is CAISESSDTIYF. The chain uses TRBV10-3 and TRBJ1-3; unclear D gene. The CDR3 sequence is 12 residues long. Germline assignment: CDR1 ENHRY and CDR2 SYGVKD. The ends were cut back, 0 bases at V and 8 bases at J, with 5 bases in the middle.

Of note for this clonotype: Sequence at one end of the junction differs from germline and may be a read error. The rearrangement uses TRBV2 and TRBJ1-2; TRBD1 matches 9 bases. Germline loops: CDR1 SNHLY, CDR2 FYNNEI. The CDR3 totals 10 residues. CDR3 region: CASGGQGTSF. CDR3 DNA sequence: TGTGCCAGCGGGGGACAGGGAACCTCCTTC.

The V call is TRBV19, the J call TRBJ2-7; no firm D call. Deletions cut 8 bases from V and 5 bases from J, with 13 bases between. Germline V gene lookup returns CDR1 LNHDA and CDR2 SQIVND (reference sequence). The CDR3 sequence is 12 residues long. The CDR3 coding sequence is TGTGCCAGTGGATTACGTGGGGACGAGCAGTACGTC. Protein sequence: CASGLRGDEQYV.

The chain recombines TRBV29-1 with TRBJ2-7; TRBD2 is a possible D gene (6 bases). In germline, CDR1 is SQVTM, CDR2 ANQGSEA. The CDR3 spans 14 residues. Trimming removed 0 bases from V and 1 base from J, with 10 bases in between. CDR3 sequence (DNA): TGCAGCGTTGAAGATAACCGGGGGTCCTACGAGCAGTACTTC. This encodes CSVEDNRGSYEQYF.